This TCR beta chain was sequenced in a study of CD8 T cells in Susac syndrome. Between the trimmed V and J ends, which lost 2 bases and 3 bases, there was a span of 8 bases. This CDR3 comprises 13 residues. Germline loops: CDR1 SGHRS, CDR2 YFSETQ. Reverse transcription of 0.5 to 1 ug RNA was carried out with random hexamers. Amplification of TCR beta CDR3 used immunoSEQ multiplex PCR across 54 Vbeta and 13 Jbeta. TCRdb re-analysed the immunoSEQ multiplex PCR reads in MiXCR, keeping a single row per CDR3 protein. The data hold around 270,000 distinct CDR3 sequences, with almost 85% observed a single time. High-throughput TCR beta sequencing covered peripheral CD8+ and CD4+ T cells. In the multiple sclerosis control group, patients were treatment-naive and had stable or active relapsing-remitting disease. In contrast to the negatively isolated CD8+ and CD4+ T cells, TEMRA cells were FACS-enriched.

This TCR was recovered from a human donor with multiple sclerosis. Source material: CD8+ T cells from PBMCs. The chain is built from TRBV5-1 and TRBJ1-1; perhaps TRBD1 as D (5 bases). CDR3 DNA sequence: TGCGCCAGCAGCTTCTGGGGGGACACTGAAGCTTTCTTT. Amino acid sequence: CASSFWGDTEAFF.